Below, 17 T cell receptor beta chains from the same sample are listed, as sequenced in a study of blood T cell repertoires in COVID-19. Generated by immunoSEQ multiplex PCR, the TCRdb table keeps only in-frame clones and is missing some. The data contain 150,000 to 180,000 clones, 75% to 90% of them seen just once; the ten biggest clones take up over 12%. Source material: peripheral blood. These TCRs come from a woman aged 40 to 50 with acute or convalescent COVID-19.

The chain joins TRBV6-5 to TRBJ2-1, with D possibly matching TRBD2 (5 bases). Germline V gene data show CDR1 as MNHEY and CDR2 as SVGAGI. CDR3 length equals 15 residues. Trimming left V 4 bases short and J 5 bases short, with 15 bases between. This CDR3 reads CASSSVRGLDNEQFF. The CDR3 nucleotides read TGTGCCAGCAGTTCCGTTCGAGGGTTAGACAATGAGCAGTTCTTC.

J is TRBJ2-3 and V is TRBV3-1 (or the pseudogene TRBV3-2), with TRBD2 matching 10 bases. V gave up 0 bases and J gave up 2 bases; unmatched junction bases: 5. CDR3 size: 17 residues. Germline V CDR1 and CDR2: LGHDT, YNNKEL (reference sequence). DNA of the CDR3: TGTGCCAGCAGCCAAGATCGGCTAGCGGGGGTCACAGATACGCAGTATTTT. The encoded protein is CASSQDRLAGVTDTQYF.

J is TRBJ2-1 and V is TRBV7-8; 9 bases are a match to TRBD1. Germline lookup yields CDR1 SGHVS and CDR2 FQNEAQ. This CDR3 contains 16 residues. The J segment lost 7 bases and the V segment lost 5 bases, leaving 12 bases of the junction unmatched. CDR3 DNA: TGTGCCAGCAGCGCTAACGGATTGACAGGGGGGAATGAGCAGTTCTTC. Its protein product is CASSANGLTGGNEQFF.

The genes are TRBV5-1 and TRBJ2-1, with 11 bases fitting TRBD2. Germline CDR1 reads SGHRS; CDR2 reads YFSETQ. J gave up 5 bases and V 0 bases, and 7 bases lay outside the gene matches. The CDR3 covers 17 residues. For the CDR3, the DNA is TGCGCCAGCAGCTTGGGGGCCCTAGCGGGGGGAAACAATGAGCAGTTCTTC. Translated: CASSLGALAGGNNEQFF.

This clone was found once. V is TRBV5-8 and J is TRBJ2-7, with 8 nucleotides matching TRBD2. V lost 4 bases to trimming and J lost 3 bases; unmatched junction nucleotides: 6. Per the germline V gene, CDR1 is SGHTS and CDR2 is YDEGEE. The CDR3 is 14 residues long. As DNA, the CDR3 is TGTGCCAGCAGCCTCAGCGGGAGCTTCTACGAGCAGTACTTC. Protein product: CASSLSGSFYEQYF.

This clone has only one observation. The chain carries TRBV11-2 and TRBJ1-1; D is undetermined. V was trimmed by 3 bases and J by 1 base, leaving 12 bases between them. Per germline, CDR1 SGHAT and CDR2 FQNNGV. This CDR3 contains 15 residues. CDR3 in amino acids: CASSLVGGRNTEAFF. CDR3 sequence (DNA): TGTGCCAGCAGCTTGGTTGGAGGACGGAACACTGAAGCTTTCTTT.

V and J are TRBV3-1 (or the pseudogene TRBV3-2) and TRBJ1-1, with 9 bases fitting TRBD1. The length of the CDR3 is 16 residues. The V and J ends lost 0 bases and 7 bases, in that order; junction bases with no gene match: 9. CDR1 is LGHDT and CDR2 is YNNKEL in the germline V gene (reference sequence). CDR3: CASSQDGTGMLGEAFF. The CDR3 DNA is TGTGCCAGCAGCCAAGACGGGACAGGGATGTTGGGTGAAGCTTTCTTT.

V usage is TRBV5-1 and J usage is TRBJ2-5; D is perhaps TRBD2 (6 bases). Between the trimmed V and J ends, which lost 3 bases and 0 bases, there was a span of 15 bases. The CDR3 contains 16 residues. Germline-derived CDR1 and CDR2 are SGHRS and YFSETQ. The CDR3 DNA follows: TGCGCCAGCAGCTCAAGTAGACTAGTAAACCAAGAGACCCAGTACTTC. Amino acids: CASSSSRLVNQETQYF.

The CDR3 protein is CASSVEGTNEKLFF. The CDR3 DNA reads TGTGCCAGCAGCGTTGAGGGAACTAATGAAAAACTGTTTTTT. The chain employs TRBV9 and TRBJ1-4; D gene unclear. The CDR3 contains 14 residues. Trimming removed 2 bases at V and 1 base at J, with 6 bases between. Germline lookup yields CDR1 SGDLS and CDR2 YYNGEE. The full variable domain, with the rest looked up from reference TRBV9 and TRBJ1-4, is DSGVTQTPKHLITATGQRVTLRCSPRSGDLSVYWYQQSLDQGLQFLIQYYNGEERAKGNILERFSAQQFPDLHSELNLSSLELGDSALYFCASSVEGTNEKLFFGSGTQLSVL.

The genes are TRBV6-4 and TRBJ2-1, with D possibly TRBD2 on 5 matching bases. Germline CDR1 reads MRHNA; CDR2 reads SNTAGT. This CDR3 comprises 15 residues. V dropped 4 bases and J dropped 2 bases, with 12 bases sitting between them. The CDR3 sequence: CASSGGSGTYNEQFF. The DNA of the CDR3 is TGTGCCAGCAGTGGAGGGTCAGGTACCTACAATGAGCAGTTCTTC.

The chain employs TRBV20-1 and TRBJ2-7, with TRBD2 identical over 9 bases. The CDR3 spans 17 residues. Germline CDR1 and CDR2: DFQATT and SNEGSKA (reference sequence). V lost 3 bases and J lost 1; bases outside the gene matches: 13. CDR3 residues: CSASPVTWGLASYEQYF. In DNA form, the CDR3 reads TGCAGTGCTAGTCCGGTGACTTGGGGACTAGCATCCTACGAGCAGTACTTC.

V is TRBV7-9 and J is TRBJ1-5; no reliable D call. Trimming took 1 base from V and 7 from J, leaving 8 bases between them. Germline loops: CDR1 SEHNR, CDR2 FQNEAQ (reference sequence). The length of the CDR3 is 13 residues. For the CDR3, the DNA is TGTGCCAGCAGCTTAGGGGGAGGCCAGCCCCAGCATTTT. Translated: CASSLGGGQPQHF.

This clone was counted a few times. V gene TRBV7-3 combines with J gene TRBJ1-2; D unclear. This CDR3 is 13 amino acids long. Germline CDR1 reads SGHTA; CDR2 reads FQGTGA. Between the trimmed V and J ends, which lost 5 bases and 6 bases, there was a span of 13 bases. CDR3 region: CASSKNSINGYTF. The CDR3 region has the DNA TGTGCCAGCAGCAAAAATAGTATCAATGGCTACACCTTC.

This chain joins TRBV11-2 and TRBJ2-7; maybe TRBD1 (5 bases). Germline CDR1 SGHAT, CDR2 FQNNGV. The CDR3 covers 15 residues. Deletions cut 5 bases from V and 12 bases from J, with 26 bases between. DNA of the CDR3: TGTGCCAGCAGCCGACAGCCTTCAGTGGCCCTTTCTCCGTACTTC. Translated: CASSRQPSVALSPYF.

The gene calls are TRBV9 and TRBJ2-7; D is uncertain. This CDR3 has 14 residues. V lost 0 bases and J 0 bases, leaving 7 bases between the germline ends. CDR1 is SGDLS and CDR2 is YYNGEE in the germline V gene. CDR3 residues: CASSVEPSSYEQYF. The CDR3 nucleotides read TGTGCCAGCAGCGTAGAACCTAGCTCCTACGAGCAGTACTTC.

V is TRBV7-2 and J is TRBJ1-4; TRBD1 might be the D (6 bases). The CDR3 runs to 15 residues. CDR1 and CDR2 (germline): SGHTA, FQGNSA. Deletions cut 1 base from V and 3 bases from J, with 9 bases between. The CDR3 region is CASSLVGAANEKLFF. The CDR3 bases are TGTGCCAGCAGCTTAGTGGGGGCGGCTAATGAAAAACTGTTTTTT.

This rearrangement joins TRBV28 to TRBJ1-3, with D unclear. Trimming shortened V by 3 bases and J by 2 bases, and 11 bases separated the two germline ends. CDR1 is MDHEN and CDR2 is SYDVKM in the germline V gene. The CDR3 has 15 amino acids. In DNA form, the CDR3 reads TGTGCCAGCAGTTTGTCTTCGACACCTGGAAACACCATATATTTT. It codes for CASSLSSTPGNTIYF.